This T cell receptor (beta chain) derives from a study of early T cells in non-severe SARS-CoV-2 infection. Study at large: Chains from this unsorted whole-blood bulk RNA could not be paired. Study-wide results and caveats: The study's VDJdb matching favored anti-spike CD8 responses and missed private and CD4 specificities.

This clonotype was recorded at least ten times. Its antigen is not identified. Individually, cDNA molecules had unique molecular identifiers attached to them. TCRdb analysed the 5' RACE reads with MiXCR anew, one entry per CDR3 protein. Of 40,000 or so distinct CDR3 sequences in the sample, 5% to 6.5% are singletons; the top ten hold 7.6%. CDR3 length equals 16 residues. In germline, CDR1 is SGHTA, CDR2 FQGNSA. The J segment lost 2 bases and the V segment lost 3 bases, leaving 7 bases of the junction unmatched. This sequence was found in an adult who was a healthcare worker with PCR-confirmed SARS-CoV-2 infection or an uninfected control (not recorded which). The chain links TRBV7-2 to TRBJ2-7; 10 bases align to TRBD2. Specimen: whole blood. In DNA, the CDR3 is TGTGCCAGCAGCTTCGGACGGACTAGCGGTGCCTACGAGCAGTACTTC. Protein: CASSFGRTSGAYEQYF.